This T cell receptor (beta chain) was captured by sequencing in a study of immune cell composition in non-small cell lung cancer. Trimming removed 6 bases from V and 2 bases from J, with 8 bases in between. The CDR3 length is 13 residues. Germline V gives CDR1 SEHNR, CDR2 FQNEAQ (reference sequence). Method: immunoSEQ multiplex PCR; TCRdb's copy keeps in-frame clones and lacks some. The data show about 2,200 clones, about 91% seen once. The sequenced sample was lung tumor tissue. J is TRBJ1-5 and V is TRBV7-9; D gene ambiguous. The clonotype was recovered from a human donor with non-small cell lung cancer. The CDR3 DNA reads TGTGCCAGCAGTTGGACTGGCAATCAGCCCCAGCATTTT. Its protein product is CASSWTGNQPQHF.